This entry describes one T cell receptor beta chain. The sample originates from a study of blood T cell repertoires in COVID-19. Study background: The United States, Italy and Spain provided the acute and convalescent COVID-19 samples. T cells, B-cell-depleted T cells, or PBMCs provided the cDNA or gDNA that served as material.

Per the authors' pipeline: Reference gene primer amplification gave nucleated cell count estimates. Some clones are missing from TCRdb's copy, which holds only in-frame ones; the method was immunoSEQ multiplex PCR. The D gene and trimming were derived from the DNA, and the V and J assignments and clone size from that table. The sample includes approximately 220,000 clones, roughly 80% of them seen just once. V lost 2 bases, J lost 5 bases, and 15 bases lay in between. The CDR3 is made up of 15 amino acids. CDR1 and CDR2 from the germline V gene are KGHSH and LQKENI. The sequence derives from an elderly woman with acute or convalescent COVID-19. V gene TRBV18 combines with J gene TRBJ2-5; a weak D match, TRBD1 (6 bases). The sequencing input was peripheral blood. CDR3 DNA: TGTGCCAGCTCACCATCGGGAATGGGGGCGGAGACCCAGTACTTC. Encoded protein: CASSPSGMGAETQYF.